This is a list of T cell receptor beta chains from one sample in a study of T cell responses to AZD1222 COVID-19 vaccine. Measured with immunoSEQ multiplex PCR; TCRdb has only the in-frame clones, and not every one. The sample includes under 200,000 clones, 88% of them seen just once. Material: peripheral blood, obtained 28 days after the second AZD1222 dose. The receptors shown here come from an adult who received the AZD1222 COVID-19 vaccine. CDR3s include the opening cysteine and the closing phenylalanine or tryptophan. D genes are given only for firm matches. Size is omitted from some rows. Given values are once, few, many or a class for expanded clones.

abundance: NA; j_gene: TRBJ2-7; v_gene: TRBV7-8; d_gene: TRBD1; CDR3nt: TGTGCCAGCAGCTTAAAAAGGGACAGGGCTTCCCACGAGCAGTACTTC; CDR3aa: CASSLKRDRASHEQYF
abundance: NA; j_gene: TRBJ2-5; v_gene: TRBV9; d_gene: NA; CDR3nt: TGTGCCAGCAGCGTAGCTGGGGCTGGCCACTTC; CDR3aa: CASSVAGAGHF
abundance: once; j_gene: TRBJ2-3; v_gene: TRBV13; d_gene: TRBD2; CDR3nt: TGTGCCAGCAGCTTAGCTAGCGGGAAGGGCACAGATACGCAGTATTTT; CDR3aa: CASSLASGKGTDTQYF
abundance: NA; j_gene: TRBJ2-7; v_gene: TRBV6-5; d_gene: NA; CDR3nt: TGTGCCAGCAGCCGACGGCCGTACGAGCAGTACTTC; CDR3aa: CASSRRPYEQYF
abundance: NA; j_gene: TRBJ2-7; v_gene: TRBV7-2; d_gene: NA; CDR3nt: TGTGCCAGCAGCTCTGACAGGTTCTCCTACGAGCAGTACTTC; CDR3aa: CASSSDRFSYEQYF
abundance: NA; j_gene: TRBJ2-3; v_gene: TRBV6-5; d_gene: NA; CDR3nt: TGTGCCAGCACGGACAGCAGCACAGATACGCAGTATTTT; CDR3aa: CASTDSSTDTQYF
abundance: NA; j_gene: TRBJ1-5; v_gene: TRBV7-2; d_gene: NA; CDR3nt: TGTGCCAGCAGACGGTCGCCCAATCAGCCCCAGCATTTT; CDR3aa: CASRRSPNQPQHF
abundance: NA; j_gene: TRBJ2-5; v_gene: TRBV21-1; d_gene: NA; CDR3nt: TGTGCCACCGTACCCGGGCCTGGGGAGACCCAGTACTTC; CDR3aa: CATVPGPGETQYF
abundance: NA; j_gene: TRBJ1-5; v_gene: TRBV6-2/TRBV6-3; d_gene: TRBD1; CDR3nt: TGTGCCAGCAGTTGGAGAGGACAGGGGCTACAGCCCCAGCATTTT; CDR3aa: CASSWRGQGLQPQHF
abundance: NA; j_gene: TRBJ2-5; v_gene: TRBV7-2; d_gene: TRBD2; CDR3nt: TGTGCCAGCAGCTTGAGAAGCGGGAGGGCCCAAGAGACCCAGTACTTC; CDR3aa: CASSLRSGRAQETQYF
abundance: NA; j_gene: TRBJ1-3; v_gene: TRBV29-1; d_gene: NA; CDR3nt: TGCAGCGTTGAAGGCCCAGGGACTGGAAACACCATATATTTT; CDR3aa: CSVEGPGTGNTIYF
abundance: NA; j_gene: TRBJ2-2; v_gene: TRBV19; d_gene: NA; CDR3nt: TGTGCCAGTACCGCCCTGTGGGGGTCCATCGGGGAGCTGTTTTTT; CDR3aa: CASTALWGSIGELFF
abundance: NA; j_gene: TRBJ2-2; v_gene: TRBV7-7; d_gene: TRBD1; CDR3nt: TGTGCTAGCACCGCAGAGGGGGCGTGGGAGCTGTTTTTT; CDR3aa: CASTAEGAWELFF
abundance: NA; j_gene: TRBJ2-7; v_gene: TRBV5-4; d_gene: TRBD2; CDR3nt: TGTGCCAGCAGCCGGACTAGCGCCCTCGACGAGCAGTACTTC; CDR3aa: CASSRTSALDEQYF
abundance: NA; j_gene: TRBJ2-7; v_gene: TRBV7-9; d_gene: TRBD1; CDR3nt: TGTGCCAGCAGCTCCGGACAGGGGTTCGAGCAGTACTTC; CDR3aa: CASSSGQGFEQYF
abundance: NA; j_gene: TRBJ2-1; v_gene: TRBV7-9; d_gene: TRBD2; CDR3nt: TGTGCCAGCAGCTTAGGGCTAGCGGGGGATGAGCAGTTCTTC; CDR3aa: CASSLGLAGDEQFF
abundance: NA; j_gene: TRBJ2-2; v_gene: TRBV3-1/TRBV3-2; d_gene: NA; CDR3nt: TGTGCCAGCAGCCAAGGGGGGACTGCCGGGGAGCTGTTTTTT; CDR3aa: CASSQGGTAGELFF
abundance: NA; j_gene: TRBJ1-6; v_gene: TRBV4-3; d_gene: NA; CDR3nt: TGCGCCAGCAGCCAAGAAGACAGAGATAATTCACCCCTCCACTTT; CDR3aa: CASSQEDRDNSPLHF
abundance: NA; j_gene: TRBJ1-6; v_gene: TRBV4-3; d_gene: NA; CDR3nt: TGCGCCAGCAGCCAAGGGCGGAATAATTCACCCCTCCACTTT; CDR3aa: CASSQGRNNSPLHF
abundance: NA; j_gene: TRBJ2-2; v_gene: TRBV28; d_gene: TRBD2; CDR3nt: TGTGCCAGCAGTACATATAGGACTAGCGGGAGGCTCACCGGGGAGCTGTTTTTT; CDR3aa: CASSTYRTSGRLTGELFF
abundance: NA; j_gene: TRBJ2-7; v_gene: TRBV28; d_gene: NA; CDR3nt: TGTGCCAGCAGTTTAGAAGGCTACGAGCAGTACTTC; CDR3aa: CASSLEGYEQYF
abundance: once; j_gene: TRBJ1-1; v_gene: TRBV5-5; d_gene: NA; CDR3nt: TGTGCCAGCAGCATCGAGGGGAGGAACACTGAAGCTTTCTTT; CDR3aa: CASSIEGRNTEAFF
abundance: NA; j_gene: TRBJ1-1; v_gene: TRBV27; d_gene: NA; CDR3nt: TGTGCCAGCAGTTTATTGGCCTCAAACACTGAAGCTTTCTTT; CDR3aa: CASSLLASNTEAFF
abundance: NA; j_gene: TRBJ2-5; v_gene: TRBV9; d_gene: TRBD1; CDR3nt: TGTGCCAGCAGCCCGATGAGACAGGGGGGTATTGAGACCCAGTACTTC; CDR3aa: CASSPMRQGGIETQYF
abundance: NA; j_gene: TRBJ2-5; v_gene: TRBV5-1; d_gene: NA; CDR3nt: TGCGCCAGCAGCTTCGCAGGGTCCCCTACCCAAGAGACCCAGTACTTC; CDR3aa: CASSFAGSPTQETQYF
abundance: NA; j_gene: TRBJ2-5; v_gene: TRBV28; d_gene: NA; CDR3nt: TGTGCCAGCCGCGAAGGTCAAGAGACCCAGTACTTC; CDR3aa: CASREGQETQYF
abundance: NA; j_gene: TRBJ2-7; v_gene: TRBV30; d_gene: TRBD2; CDR3nt: TGTGCCTGGGGGTCTAGCGGGGCCCGGGGGCAGTACTTC; CDR3aa: CAWGSSGARGQYF
abundance: NA; j_gene: TRBJ2-2; v_gene: TRBV28; d_gene: NA; CDR3nt: TGTGCCAGCATCCTACCAAACACCGGGGAGCTGTTTTTT; CDR3aa: CASILPNTGELFF
abundance: NA; j_gene: TRBJ1-5; v_gene: TRBV28; d_gene: TRBD1; CDR3nt: TGTGCCAGCAGGCCGGGACAGGGTCTCCAGCCCCAGCATTTT; CDR3aa: CASRPGQGLQPQHF
abundance: once; j_gene: TRBJ1-6; v_gene: TRBV3-1/TRBV3-2; d_gene: NA; CDR3nt: TGTGCCAGCAGCTTTCGACGGTATAATTCACCCCTCCACTTT; CDR3aa: CASSFRRYNSPLHF
abundance: NA; j_gene: TRBJ1-1; v_gene: TRBV19; d_gene: NA; CDR3nt: TGTGCCAGTAGTATTTTATTTAGCCGGACAGCCACTGAAGCTTTCTTT; CDR3aa: CASSILFSRTATEAFF
abundance: NA; j_gene: TRBJ1-5; v_gene: TRBV28; d_gene: NA; CDR3nt: TGTGCCAGCAGTTTGGCACAGGGAATGAATCAGCCCCAGCATTTT; CDR3aa: CASSLAQGMNQPQHF
abundance: NA; j_gene: TRBJ1-5; v_gene: TRBV3-1/TRBV3-2; d_gene: NA; CDR3nt: TGTGCCAGCAGCCTCTTATATAGCAATCAGCCCCAGCATTTT; CDR3aa: CASSLLYSNQPQHF
abundance: NA; j_gene: TRBJ2-7; v_gene: TRBV28; d_gene: NA; CDR3nt: TGTGCCAGCAGTCCCCCGGACCGGCGGTACGAGCAGTACTTC; CDR3aa: CASSPPDRRYEQYF
abundance: NA; j_gene: TRBJ2-7; v_gene: TRBV28; d_gene: NA; CDR3nt: TGTGCCAGCACAGGAGGCAAGCAGTACTTC; CDR3aa: CASTGGKQYF
abundance: NA; j_gene: TRBJ2-1; v_gene: TRBV25-1; d_gene: NA; CDR3nt: TGTGCCAGCAGTGGCCAGCGGCCCCGTGGGGTCTTGTACAATGAGCAGTTCTTC; CDR3aa: CASSGQRPRGVLYNEQFF
abundance: NA; j_gene: TRBJ2-5; v_gene: TRBV19; d_gene: TRBD1; CDR3nt: TGTGCCAGTAGTTCGACAGGGGGCCAAGAGACCCAGTACTTC; CDR3aa: CASSSTGGQETQYF
abundance: NA; j_gene: TRBJ2-3; v_gene: TRBV5-8; d_gene: NA; CDR3nt: TGTGCCAGCAGGTTGGGACTCACTCGCACAGATACGCAGTATTTT; CDR3aa: CASRLGLTRTDTQYF
abundance: NA; j_gene: TRBJ2-4; v_gene: TRBV5-1; d_gene: NA; CDR3nt: TGCGCCAGCAGCCTCATGACCGGGGAAAACATTCAGTACTTC; CDR3aa: CASSLMTGENIQYF
abundance: NA; j_gene: TRBJ2-7; v_gene: TRBV11-3; d_gene: NA; CDR3nt: TGTGCCAGCAGCTTGGGGGGTGAGTACGAGCAGTACTTC; CDR3aa: CASSLGGEYEQYF